Sequencing of this T cell receptor beta chain was carried out in a study of blood T cell repertoires in COVID-19. Study summary: T cells, B-cell-depleted T cells, or PBMCs supplied cDNA or gDNA.

Up to 2 weeks before entering the study, exposed participants had met a COVID-19 case. The method was immunoSEQ multiplex PCR; TCRdb's version includes in-frame clones alone and lacks a portion of them. The sample includes roughly 240,000 clones, 80% to 90% of them seen just once. The sequencing input was PBMCs or T cells enriched from blood (not recorded which). The sequence was obtained from a man aged 50-60 years who had been exposed to COVID-19.

CDR3 sequence (DNA): TGTGCCAGCAGCTCGCGGGAGGGCTACAATGAGCAGTTCTTC. It specifies CASSSREGYNEQFF. The V and J genes are TRBV9 and TRBJ2-1; 9 nucleotides agree with TRBD2. The J segment lost 3 bases and the V segment lost 4 bases, leaving 2 bases of the junction unmatched. CDR3 length equals 14 residues. Germline CDR1 SGDLS, CDR2 YYNGEE. The entire variable domain, with the rest obtained from reference TRBV9 and TRBJ2-1, is as follows: DSGVTQTPKHLITATGQRVTLRCSPRSGDLSVYWYQQSLDQGLQFLIQYYNGEERAKGNILERFSAQQFPDLHSELNLSSLELGDSALYFCASSSREGYNEQFFGPGTRLTVL.